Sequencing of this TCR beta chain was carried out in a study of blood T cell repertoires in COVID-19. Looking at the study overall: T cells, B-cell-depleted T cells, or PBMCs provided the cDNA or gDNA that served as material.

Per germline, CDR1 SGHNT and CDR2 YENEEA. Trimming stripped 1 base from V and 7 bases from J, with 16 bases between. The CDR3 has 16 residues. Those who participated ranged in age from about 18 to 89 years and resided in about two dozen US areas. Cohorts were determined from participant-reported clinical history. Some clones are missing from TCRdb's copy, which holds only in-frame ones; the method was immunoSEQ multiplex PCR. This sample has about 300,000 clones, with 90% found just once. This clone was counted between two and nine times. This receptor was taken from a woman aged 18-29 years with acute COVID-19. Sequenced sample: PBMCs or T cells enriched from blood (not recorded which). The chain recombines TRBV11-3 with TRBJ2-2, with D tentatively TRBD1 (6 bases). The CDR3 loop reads CASSLVYRETIGELFF. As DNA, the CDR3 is TGTGCCAGCAGCTTAGTGTACAGGGAGACGATCGGGGAGCTGTTTTTT.